The 26 T cell receptor beta chains given below trace back to one sample, sequenced in a study of T cells in Graves' hyperthyroidism and ophthalmopathy. Regions amplified from RNA transcripts were the TCR beta CDR3 regions. The TCR CDR3 was amplified in a first-round RT-PCR using the HTBI primer set. From the multiplex PCR reads, TCRdb called clonotypes with MiXCR, one entry per CDR3 protein. This sample carries about 580,000 distinct CDR3 sequences, approximately 15% of them seen once, and the ten largest clones take 5.5% to 7.5%. Sequenced sample: blood. The origin of the receptors is a woman younger than 45 with Graves' hyperthyroidism that later progressed to Graves' ophthalmopathy.

Many counts were recorded for this clonotype. J is TRBJ1-1 and V is TRBV7-8; 9 nucleotides align to TRBD1. Per germline, CDR1 SGHVS and CDR2 FQNEAQ. V was pared by 5 bases and J by 7 bases, with 5 bases of the junction left unmatched. CDR3 length: 13 amino acids. The CDR3 sequence: CASSPQGANEAFF. CDR3 nucleotides: TGTGCCAGCAGCCCACAGGGGGCAAATGAAGCTTTCTTT.

Many counts were recorded for this clonotype. The V call is TRBV6-1, the J call TRBJ2-5, with 11 bases fitting TRBD1. V shed 3 bases, J shed 4 bases, and the junction held 1 base outside the gene matches. Germline CDR1 and CDR2: MNHNS and SASEGT. This CDR3 is 14 amino acids long. Here the CDR3 reads CASSEDRGLETQYF. The CDR3, as DNA: TGTGCCAGCAGTGAGGACAGGGGGCTAGAGACCCAGTACTTC.

This clonotype was seen many times. The V gene is TRBV11-2, the J gene TRBJ2-7; 7 bases line up with TRBD2. Germline V lookup: CDR1 SGHAT, CDR2 FQNNGV. V lost 6 bases to trimming and J lost 3 bases; unmatched junction nucleotides: 8. The CDR3 length is 14 residues. CDR3 DNA: TGTGCCAGCAGAAGTGGGACTACTATCTACGAGCAGTACTTC. This gives the protein CASRSGTTIYEQYF.

This clonotype came up many times. The genes are TRBV9 and TRBJ2-7; 8 bases agree with TRBD2. The CDR3 covers 14 residues. The germline CDR1 and CDR2 sequences are SGDLS and YYNGEE. The V and J ends lost 1 base and 6 bases, in that order; junction bases with no gene match: 6. The CDR3 region is CASSVWREAGEQYF. The CDR3 DNA follows: TGTGCCAGCAGCGTATGGCGGGAGGCGGGCGAGCAGTACTTC.

The genes are TRBV29-1 and TRBJ2-5; D ambiguous. Trimming removed 2 bases at V and 5 bases at J, with 12 bases between. The germline gives CDR1 SQVTM, CDR2 ANQGSEA. The CDR3 is made up of 13 amino acids. The CDR3 is CSVEHNSRETQYF. The CDR3 DNA is TGCAGCGTTGAACATAATAGTCGGGAGACCCAGTACTTC.

The table lists this clonotype with many counts. CDR3 sequence reads: CAWSVLAAQYF. Written as DNA, the CDR3 is TGTGCCTGGAGTGTACTAGCGGCGCAGTATTTT. V is TRBV30 and J is TRBJ2-3; 8 nucleotides match TRBD2. Germline V lookup: CDR1 GTSNPN, CDR2 SVGIG (reference sequence). J was trimmed by 10 bases and V by 0 bases; bases with no gene match: 0. The CDR3 spans 11 residues.

The V and J genes are TRBV20-1 and TRBJ1-2; weak D call: TRBD1 (6 bases). V dropped 4 bases and J dropped 6 bases, with 12 bases sitting between them. Per germline, CDR1 DFQATT and CDR2 SNEGSKA (reference sequence). CDR3 length equals 12 residues. CDR3: CSATRGADGYTF. Written as DNA, the CDR3 is TGCAGTGCTACGCGGGGGGCAGATGGCTACACCTTC.

This clonotype was seen a few times. The chain combines TRBV7-8 with TRBJ1-1; no clear D gene. V was cut by 1 base and J by 2 bases, with 8 bases left in between. The CDR3 contains 14 residues. The germline gives CDR1 SGHVS, CDR2 FQNEAQ. In DNA, the CDR3 is TGTGCCAGCAGCTTAGTGTGGGGAAACACTGAAGCTTTCTTT. This encodes CASSLVWGNTEAFF.

This clonotype was seen repeatedly, ten times or more. V and J are TRBV2 and TRBJ2-7; either TRBD1 or TRBD2 may fit D (5 bases each). This CDR3 contains 14 residues. The V gene lost 3 bases and the J gene lost 0 bases, with 9 bases spanning the gap. Germline V gene lookup returns CDR1 SNHLY and CDR2 FYNNEI. Here the CDR3 reads CASSEGPFSYEQYF. The CDR3 DNA sequence: TGTGCCAGCAGTGAGGGACCGTTCTCCTACGAGCAGTACTTC. Based on the CDR3 plus reference TRBV2 and TRBJ2-7, the full variable domain is EPEVTQTPSHQVTQMGQEVILRCVPISNHLYFYWYRQILGQKVEFLVSFYNNEISEKSEIFDDQFSVERPDGSNFTLKIRSTKLEDSAMYFCASSEGPFSYEQYFGPGTRLTVT.

This clonotype was detected ten times or more. The V gene is TRBV28, the J gene TRBJ1-4; D is unclear. V was shortened by 6 bases and J by 8 bases, with 16 bases between the two germline ends. Germline-derived CDR1 and CDR2 are MDHEN and SYDVKM. This CDR3 region has 14 residues. This chain's CDR3 is CASRSGSSREKLFF. The CDR3, as DNA: TGTGCCAGCAGATCCGGGTCTTCTCGGGAAAAACTGTTTTTT.

This clonotype was detected ten times or more. This chain joins TRBV2 and TRBJ1-2; D remains ambiguous. V was shortened by 7 bases and J by 8 bases, with 20 bases between the two germline ends. Germline assignment: CDR1 SNHLY and CDR2 FYNNEI. The CDR3 has 14 residues. The CDR3 sequence: CASNPEWAVGGYTF. Written as DNA, the CDR3 is TGTGCCAGCAACCCGGAGTGGGCAGTTGGGGGCTACACCTTC. The full variable domain, with the rest looked up from reference TRBV2 and TRBJ1-2, is EPEVTQTPSHQVTQMGQEVILRCVPISNHLYFYWYRQILGQKVEFLVSFYNNEISEKSEIFDDQFSVERPDGSNFTLKIRSTKLEDSAMYFCASNPEWAVGGYTFGSGTRLTVV.

In its sample, this clonotype was seen many times. The V call is TRBV6-1, the J call TRBJ1-2; 7 nucleotides agree with TRBD1. Trimming cost V 4 bases and J 6 bases; bases outside gene matches: 5. The germline V gene encodes CDR1 MNHNS and CDR2 SASEGT. The CDR3 loop spans 13 amino acids. CDR3 amino acids: CASSVHTGDGYTF. The CDR3 nucleotides are TGTGCCAGCAGTGTTCATACAGGGGATGGCTACACCTTC.

This clonotype occurred a few times. V gene TRBV14 combines with J gene TRBJ2-1; D not certain. V shed 6 bases and J shed 5 bases, with 8 bases lying between them. The CDR3 length is 12 residues. CDR1 SGHDN and CDR2 FVKESK come from the germline V gene. CDR3 coding DNA: TGTGCCAGCAGAGACCGGCACAATGAGCAGTTCTTC. Amino acid sequence: CASRDRHNEQFF.

The sample holds many counts of this clonotype. The rearrangement joins TRBV20-1 to TRBJ2-1; maybe TRBD1 (6 bases). The CDR3 extends over 12 amino acids. CDR1 DFQATT and CDR2 SNEGSKA come from the germline V gene (reference sequence). V lost 7 bases to trimming and J lost 7 bases, with 14 bases between them. The DNA of the CDR3 is TGCAGTGATCAGGAAGGGGGAAATGAGCAGTTCTTC. Its translation: CSDQEGGNEQFF.

The V and J genes are TRBV27 and TRBJ1-2; D remains unclear. Looked up from germline, CDR1 is MNHEY and CDR2 is SMNVEV (reference sequence). CDR3 size: 11 residues. Between the trimmed V and J ends, which lost 7 bases and 5 bases, there was a span of 8 bases. The CDR3 sequence is CASKGVYGYTF. The CDR3 DNA reads as TGTGCCAGCAAAGGAGTATATGGCTACACCTTC.

This clonotype was seen at least ten times. The chain links TRBV6-1 to TRBJ2-7; 7 bases are shared with TRBD1. The ends lost 3 bases at V and 7 bases at J; junction bases unmatched: 6. This CDR3 is built from 13 residues. CDR1 MNHNS and CDR2 SASEGT come from the germline V gene. The CDR3 reads CASSETGMGEQYF. The CDR3 bases are TGTGCCAGCAGTGAGACAGGGATGGGAGAGCAGTACTTC.

This clonotype has at least ten counts. This chain joins TRBV18 and TRBJ2-4, with D possibly TRBD2 on 6 matching bases. Trimming removed 3 bases at V and 1 base at J, with 16 bases between. Per the germline V gene, CDR1 is KGHSH and CDR2 is LQKENI. CDR3 length equals 17 residues. CDR3 sequence reads: CASSPGSGGKAKNIQYF. The CDR3 DNA follows: TGTGCCAGCTCACCGGGATCAGGCGGGAAGGCCAAAAACATTCAGTACTTC.

This clonotype was found once. V is TRBV20-1 and J is TRBJ1-1; D is unresolved. V lost 5 bases to trimming and J lost 3 bases, with 10 bases between them. Germline V gives CDR1 DFQATT, CDR2 SNEGSKA (reference sequence). The CDR3 has 12 residues. CDR3 sequence (DNA): TGCAGTGCTGGAGGGATCGACACTGAAGCTTTCTTT. Translating gives CSAGGIDTEAFF.

This clonotype came up many times. This rearrangement joins TRBV15 to TRBJ1-5; possibly TRBD1 for D (6 bases). V lost 5 bases and J 2 bases, leaving 13 bases between the germline ends. Looked up from germline, CDR1 is LNHNV and CDR2 is YYDKDF (reference sequence). The CDR3 runs 15 residues. In nucleotides, the CDR3 is TGTGCCACCAGCTCTCGGGGGCTGGGCAATCAGCCCCAGCATTTT. Its protein product is CATSSRGLGNQPQHF.

The V gene is TRBV20-1, the J gene TRBJ1-6; D remains unclear. CDR3 size: 16 residues. V was pared by 0 bases and J by 7 bases, with 16 bases between. Germline loops: CDR1 DFQATT, CDR2 SNEGSKA (reference sequence). The DNA of the CDR3 is TGCAGTGCTAGAGATAGTACGGGGATCGTAAATTCACCCCTCCACTTT. Translated, it gives CSARDSTGIVNSPLHF.

The sample holds a few counts of this clonotype. The rearrangement links TRBV30 to TRBJ2-1, with 11 bases matching TRBD1. Germline V gene data show CDR1 as GTSNPN and CDR2 as SVGIG (reference sequence). The CDR3 totals 15 residues. With V trimmed by 4 bases and J by 5 bases, 7 bases remained unmatched. This CDR3 reads CAWTTGTGGNNEQFF. Here the CDR3 DNA reads TGTGCCTGGACAACCGGGACAGGGGGGAACAATGAGCAGTTCTTC.

This clonotype was detected many times. The rearrangement uses TRBV5-1 and TRBJ2-1, with D possibly being TRBD2 (5 bases). This CDR3 region has 14 residues. The germline V and J ends were trimmed by 4 bases and 1 base, with 9 bases remaining between them. Germline V CDR1 and CDR2: SGHRS, YFSETQ. CDR3 nucleotides: TGCGCCAGCAGCCCGGACTTTTCCTACAATGAGCAGTTCTTC. This encodes CASSPDFSYNEQFF.

There are many counts of this clonotype. The chain joins TRBV12-3 or TRBV12-4 to TRBJ2-7, with TRBD1 identical over 7 bases. CDR3 length: 14 residues. The J segment lost 2 bases and the V segment lost 6 bases, leaving 7 bases of the junction unmatched. CDR3 residues: CASRDNRGTYEQYF. The CDR3 DNA follows: TGTGCCAGCAGGGATAACAGGGGAACCTACGAGCAGTACTTC.

This clonotype was seen many times. V gene TRBV18 combines with J gene TRBJ2-5, with D possibly TRBD2 on 6 matching bases. The germline V gene encodes CDR1 KGHSH and CDR2 LQKENI. V lost 1 base, J lost 9 bases, and 12 bases lay in between. This CDR3 has 13 residues. The CDR3 DNA is TGTGCCAGCTCACCACGGCAGGAGGGTCCCCAGTACTTC. Its translation is CASSPRQEGPQYF.

This clonotype showed up many times. V is TRBV30 and J is TRBJ2-5; no firm D call. With 3 bases removed from V and 4 bases from J, the gap between germline ends came to 3 bases. Germline CDR1 reads GTSNPN; CDR2 reads SVGIG (reference sequence). The CDR3 has 10 amino acids. CDR3 DNA sequence: TGTGCCTGGAGCCTAGAGACCCAGTACTTC. Translation gives CAWSLETQYF.

The rearrangement uses TRBV6-5 and TRBJ2-1; 14 bases align to TRBD2. Looked up from germline, CDR1 is MNHEY and CDR2 is SVGAGI. CDR3 length equals 17 residues. The trim removed 4 bases at V and 9 bases at J, leaving 11 bases unmatched. Written as DNA, the CDR3 is TGTGCCAGCAGTTCGTCCAAGGGACTAGCGGGAGCAGCTGAGCAGTTCTTC. Amino acid sequence: CASSSSKGLAGAAEQFF.